The rows below give T cell receptor beta chains drawn from one sample of a study of cytomegalovirus exposure and HLA in healthy donors. Generated by immunoSEQ multiplex PCR, the TCRdb table keeps only in-frame clones and is missing some. This sample has some 150,000 clones, with approximately 89% found just once. The sequencing input was PBMCs. Receptor source: a young man in good health and CMV-seropositive. Each CDR3 is given with its conserved first and last residue. Fields, in order: CDR3 protein, CDR3 DNA, D gene, clone size, J gene, V gene. A D gene is named only where the DNA matches it firmly. Clone size is shown for a subset of rows, as once, few, many or a class of expanded clone.

CDR3aa: CATRRQTNTEAFF
CDR3nt: TGTGCCACCCGCAGACAGACGAACACTGAAGCTTTCTTT
d_gene: .
abundance: .
j_gene: TRBJ1-1
v_gene: TRBV19

CDR3aa: CASSYSPLSSTDTQYF
CDR3nt: TGTGCCAGCAGTTACTCCCCTCTATCTAGCACAGATACGCAGTATTTT
d_gene: .
abundance: .
j_gene: TRBJ2-3
v_gene: TRBV6-5

CDR3aa: CASSSGIQPSGANVLTF
CDR3nt: TGTGCCAGCAGCTCGGGAATCCAGCCCTCTGGGGCCAACGTCCTGACTTTC
d_gene: .
abundance: .
j_gene: TRBJ2-6
v_gene: TRBV11-1

CDR3aa: CASSQAQSYTEAFF
CDR3nt: TGCGCCAGCAGCCAAGCCCAGTCATACACTGAAGCTTTCTTT
d_gene: .
abundance: .
j_gene: TRBJ1-1
v_gene: TRBV4-3

CDR3aa: CATKQGSGANVLTF
CDR3nt: TGTGCCACCAAACAGGGCTCTGGGGCCAACGTCCTGACTTTC
d_gene: .
abundance: few
j_gene: TRBJ2-6
v_gene: TRBV15

CDR3aa: CASSVGGGGAFGELFF
CDR3nt: TGTGCCAGCAGCGTAGGAGGCGGGGGGGCCTTCGGGGAGCTGTTTTTT
d_gene: TRBD2
abundance: .
j_gene: TRBJ2-2
v_gene: TRBV9

CDR3aa: CASSPLPEPQYF
CDR3nt: TGTGCCAGCAGCCCCCTCCCGGAGCCGCAGTATTTT
d_gene: .
abundance: .
j_gene: TRBJ2-3
v_gene: TRBV21-1

CDR3aa: CASSSQAAGTIYF
CDR3nt: TGTGCCAGCAGTTCACAGGCCGCGGGGACCATATATTTT
d_gene: .
abundance: once
j_gene: TRBJ1-3
v_gene: TRBV6-5

CDR3aa: CASSPIGGTGQSFNQPQHF
CDR3nt: TGTGCCAGCTCACCAATTGGTGGAACGGGACAGAGTTTCAATCAGCCCCAGCATTTT
d_gene: TRBD1
abundance: once
j_gene: TRBJ1-5
v_gene: TRBV18

CDR3aa: CASSLSFNSPLHF
CDR3nt: TGTGCCAGCAGCCTTAGTTTTAATTCACCCCTCCACTTT
d_gene: .
abundance: .
j_gene: TRBJ1-6
v_gene: TRBV5-8

CDR3aa: CASSPVSGGNEQFF
CDR3nt: TGTGCCAGCAGCCCCGTCAGCGGGGGCAATGAGCAGTTCTTC
d_gene: TRBD2
abundance: .
j_gene: TRBJ2-1
v_gene: TRBV6-5

CDR3aa: CASSQTTSSEHTDTQYF
CDR3nt: TGCGCCAGCAGCCAAACCACTAGCTCGGAACACACAGATACGCAGTATTTT
d_gene: .
abundance: .
j_gene: TRBJ2-3
v_gene: TRBV4-1

CDR3aa: CASSPEGRGGSYGYTF
CDR3nt: TGTGCCAGCAGCCCCGAGGGTCGAGGGGGCAGCTATGGCTACACCTTC
d_gene: TRBD1
abundance: once
j_gene: TRBJ1-2
v_gene: TRBV5-4

CDR3aa: CASSSTGGAGGNTIYF
CDR3nt: TGTGCCAGCAGTTCTACAGGGGGAGCTGGTGGAAACACCATATATTTT
d_gene: TRBD1
abundance: .
j_gene: TRBJ1-3
v_gene: TRBV6-5

CDR3aa: CASSGWLRGYTF
CDR3nt: TGTGCCAGCAGTGGCTGGTTACGGGGCTACACCTTC
d_gene: .
abundance: .
j_gene: TRBJ1-2
v_gene: TRBV2

CDR3aa: CASSSGQLSYEQYF
CDR3nt: TGTGCCAGCAGTTCGGGACAGCTCTCCTACGAGCAGTACTTC
d_gene: TRBD1
abundance: few
j_gene: TRBJ2-7
v_gene: TRBV28